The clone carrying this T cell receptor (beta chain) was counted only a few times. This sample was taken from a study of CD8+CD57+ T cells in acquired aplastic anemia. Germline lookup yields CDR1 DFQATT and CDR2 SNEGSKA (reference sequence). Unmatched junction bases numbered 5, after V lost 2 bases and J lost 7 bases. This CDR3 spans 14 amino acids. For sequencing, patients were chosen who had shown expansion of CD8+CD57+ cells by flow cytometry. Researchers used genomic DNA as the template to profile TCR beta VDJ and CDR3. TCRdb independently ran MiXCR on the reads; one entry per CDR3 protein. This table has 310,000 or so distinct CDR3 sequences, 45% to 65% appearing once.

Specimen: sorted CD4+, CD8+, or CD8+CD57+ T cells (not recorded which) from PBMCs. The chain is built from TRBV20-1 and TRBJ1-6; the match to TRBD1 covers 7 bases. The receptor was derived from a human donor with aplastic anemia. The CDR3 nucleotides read TGCAGTGCTAGAAAGGACAGGACGAATTCACCCCTCCACTTT. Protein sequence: CSARKDRTNSPLHF.